These 30 T cell receptor beta chains were all obtained from the same sample, sequenced in a study of blood T cells in healthy people across ages. Using a J-beta primer mix together with a sample-barcoded 5' primer, a second PCR was run for about 7 to 12 cycles. TCRdb reprocessed the 5' RACE reads with MiXCR, giving one entry per CDR3 protein. The sample consists of over 600,000 distinct CDR3 sequences, more than 35% of them appearing once. Sequencing was carried out using blood. The source of these receptors is a man aged 80 or over in good health.

The chain links TRBV29-1 to TRBJ2-3, with D perhaps TRBD2 (6 bases). CDR1 SQVTM and CDR2 ANQGSEA come from the germline V gene. V lost 8 bases and J 9 bases, leaving 21 bases between the germline ends. This CDR3 comprises 13 residues. The CDR3 nucleotides are TGCAGCTTTCCCCGGGGGTCCGGGCTCACGCAGTATTTT. As protein: CSFPRGSGLTQYF.

This sequence joins TRBV24-1 and TRBJ2-1, with D perhaps TRBD2 (5 bases). Trimming took off 5 bases at V and 10 bases at J, with 14 bases between the two ends. This CDR3 has 13 amino acids. Germline CDR1 and CDR2: KGHDR and SFDVKD. Here the CDR3 reads CATSAPGRYEQFF. In DNA form, the CDR3 reads TGTGCCACCAGTGCACCGGGAAGGTACGAGCAGTTCTTC.

This clonotype was counted between two and nine times. The chain recombines TRBV24-1 with TRBJ2-4, with TRBD1 matching over 10 bases. Germline CDR1 KGHDR, CDR2 SFDVKD. The CDR3 length is 15 residues. V dropped 4 bases and J dropped 5; count of bases not matched to a gene: 4. The CDR3, as DNA: TGTGCCACCAGTGACCAGACAGGGGGCCAAAACATTCAGTACTTC. Translation gives CATSDQTGGQNIQYF.

V usage is TRBV5-6 and J usage is TRBJ2-7; TRBD2 might be the D (6 bases). Germline loops: CDR1 SGHDT, CDR2 YYEEEE. The CDR3 totals 16 residues. V was clipped by 2 bases and J by 0 bases, with 15 bases between them. The CDR3 bases are TGTGCCAGCAGCTTCTTTCGGGGGAGGAGCTCCTACGAGCAGTACTTC. It yields the protein CASSFFRGRSSYEQYF.

The chain combines TRBV5-1 with TRBJ2-3; possibly TRBD2 for D (6 bases). The V end lost 1 base, the J end lost 5 bases, and 17 bases lay between the germline ends. Germline CDR1 SGHRS, CDR2 YFSETQ. The CDR3 spans 16 residues. As DNA, the CDR3 is TGCGCCAGCAGCTTGACCTTGGGGCGGGAACAAGATACGCAGTATTTT. This gives the protein CASSLTLGREQDTQYF.

V is TRBV2 and J is TRBJ2-7, with TRBD1 identical over 11 bases. CDR3 length equals 15 residues. Germline loops: CDR1 SNHLY, CDR2 FYNNEI. V gave up 6 bases and J gave up 5 bases; unmatched junction bases: 9. The DNA for the CDR3 is TGTGCCAGCAGCGCCCTGGGACAGGGGGGCCACGAGCAGTACTTC. Its translation: CASSALGQGGHEQYF.

The chain links TRBV12-3 or TRBV12-4 to TRBJ2-3; 7 bases are shared with TRBD1. J gave up 6 bases and V 1 base, and 7 bases lay outside the gene matches. The CDR3 has 15 amino acids. The CDR3 loop reads CASSLGPGGKDTQYF. The CDR3 region has the DNA TGTGCCAGCAGTTTAGGGCCAGGGGGTAAGGATACGCAGTATTTT.

This clonotype appeared a single time. V usage is TRBV6-2 or TRBV6-3 and J usage is TRBJ1-5, with 7 bases aligning to TRBD1. This CDR3 has 16 amino acids. Per germline, CDR1 MNHEY and CDR2 SVGEGT. V trimming: 7 bases; J trimming: 2 bases; junction bases outside the gene matches: 11. CDR3 in amino acids: CASIPRDSTGNQPQHF. As DNA, the CDR3 is TGTGCCAGCATTCCCCGGGACAGTACCGGCAATCAGCCCCAGCATTTT.

CDR3 loop: CASSQDYGSENNDEQFF. CDR3 nucleotide sequence: TGCGCCAGCAGCCAAGATTACGGGAGCGAAAACAATGACGAGCAGTTCTTC. V and J are TRBV4-3 and TRBJ2-1; a weak D match, TRBD2 (6 bases). V was cut by 0 bases and J by 10 bases, with 22 bases left in between. The CDR3 extends over 17 amino acids. Germline V gene sequence: CDR1 LGHNA, CDR2 YSLEER.

The chain employs TRBV2 and TRBJ2-3, with a possible D match to TRBD2 (5 bases). CDR1 SNHLY and CDR2 FYNNEI come from the germline V gene. There are 15 residues in the CDR3. Trimming removed 6 bases from V and 0 bases from J, with 13 bases in between. The CDR3: CASRFTRRSTDTQYF. The DNA of the CDR3 is TGTGCCAGCAGATTCACCCGGAGGAGCACAGATACGCAGTATTTT.

This clonotype appeared a few times. The genes are TRBV29-1 and TRBJ2-1; 7 nucleotides align to TRBD2. There are 14 residues in the CDR3. Looked up from germline, CDR1 is SQVTM and CDR2 is ANQGSEA. Trimming at V came to 2 bases and at J to 2 bases, leaving 3 bases not matched to a gene. DNA of the CDR3: TGCAGCGTTGAATTGGGGACTACCTACAATGAGCAGTTCTTC. Amino acids: CSVELGTTYNEQFF.

The DNA of the CDR3 is TGTGCCAGCAGCCAGCGGACAGGGGTTAAAGAGCCCCAGCATTTT. As protein: CASSQRTGVKEPQHF. This chain uses TRBV4-2 with TRBJ1-5, with TRBD1 matching 9 bases. The V gene end was trimmed by 3 bases and the J gene end by 8 bases; junction bases not matched to a gene: 8. The germline CDR1 and CDR2 sequences are LGHNA and YNFKEQ. CDR3 length equals 15 residues.

The sample holds a few counts of this clonotype. The chain couples TRBV20-1 to TRBJ2-7, with 9 nucleotides matching TRBD2. The CDR3 extends over 13 amino acids. Germline loops: CDR1 DFQATT, CDR2 SNEGSKA (reference sequence). V shed 3 bases, J shed 5 bases, and the junction held 5 bases outside the gene matches. The CDR3: CSASLAGMNEQYF. DNA for the CDR3: TGCAGTGCTAGCCTAGCGGGAATGAACGAGCAGTACTTC.

The chain links TRBV10-3 to TRBJ1-2, with 7 bases lining up with TRBD1. J lost 4 bases, V lost 5 bases, and 4 bases had no gene match. The CDR3 covers 13 residues. CDR1 and CDR2 (germline): ENHRY, SYGVKD. This chain's CDR3 is CAISPDRVYGYTF. The CDR3 DNA reads TGTGCCATCAGTCCAGACAGGGTCTATGGCTACACCTTC.

The genes are TRBV7-9 and TRBJ2-1; 9 bases match TRBD1. The CDR3 has 14 amino acids. CDR1 SEHNR and CDR2 FQNEAQ come from the germline V gene (reference sequence). V lost 1 base and J lost 9; bases outside the gene matches: 4. Written as DNA, the CDR3 is TGTGCCAGCAGCTTAGAACAGGGGGCTATTGAGCAGTTCTTC. Protein: CASSLEQGAIEQFF.

This clonotype occurred once. V is TRBV12-3 or TRBV12-4 and J is TRBJ1-1; a possible D gene is TRBD1 (6 bases). Trimming shortened V by 10 bases and J by 2 bases, and 14 bases separated the two germline ends. This CDR3 has 13 residues. CDR3 loop: CATFGQTNTEAFF. Here the CDR3 DNA reads TGTGCCACCTTTGGACAGACTAACACTGAAGCTTTCTTT.

This clonotype was recorded at least ten times. The CDR3 is CSVEGTSGRAQNNEQFF. The CDR3 coding sequence is TGCAGCGTTGAAGGGACTAGCGGGAGGGCTCAGAACAATGAGCAGTTCTTC. The chain has TRBV29-1 and TRBJ2-1, with 15 bases that match TRBD2. CDR3 length: 17 residues. The V gene's germline CDR1 is SQVTM and CDR2 ANQGSEA. J lost 5 bases, V lost 1 base, and 6 bases had no gene match.

The chain joins TRBV27 to TRBJ2-7; a possible D gene is TRBD2 (5 bases). The CDR3 sequence is 13 residues long. From germline, CDR1 is MNHEY and CDR2 SMNVEV (reference sequence). The germline V and J ends were trimmed by 5 bases and 2 bases, with 10 bases remaining between them. The CDR3 nucleotides read TGTGCCAGCAGTGTTGGGAGCCCCTACGAGCAGTACTTC. This translates into CASSVGSPYEQYF.

The chain employs TRBV30 and TRBJ2-4; unclear D gene. Gene TRBJ2-7 matches the end of the DNA better, so the J call may be wrong. Germline CDR1 is GTSNPN and CDR2 is SVGIG (reference sequence). CDR3 length: 13 amino acids. The CDR3 loop is CAWSVSVGYEQYF. For the CDR3, the DNA is TGTGCCTGGAGTGTATCGGTCGGATACGAGCAGTACTTC.

The genes are TRBV29-1 and TRBJ1-2; maybe TRBD1 (6 bases). Germline V lookup: CDR1 SQVTM, CDR2 ANQGSEA. The V gene lost 0 bases and the J gene lost 6 bases, with 17 bases spanning the gap. The CDR3 has 15 residues. CDR3 region: CSVEDPQTGRNGYTF. CDR3 DNA: TGCAGCGTTGAAGATCCACAGACAGGCAGGAATGGCTACACCTTC.

V usage is TRBV4-3 and J usage is TRBJ1-3; 9 bases fit TRBD1. This CDR3 has 14 amino acids. V was clipped by 8 bases and J by 8 bases; unmatched bases: 10. Germline assignment: CDR1 LGHNA and CDR2 YSLEER. In DNA, the CDR3 is TGCGCCAGCTCCGAGGACAGGGGCCTAGACACCATATATTTT. It codes for CASSEDRGLDTIYF.

The sample holds a few counts of this clonotype. This chain links TRBV7-2 with TRBJ2-1, with TRBD2 identical over 9 bases. Trimming removed 5 bases from V and 8 bases from J; junction bases left unmatched: 10. Germline V gives CDR1 SGHTA, CDR2 FQGNSA. This CDR3 has 15 amino acids. Written as DNA, the CDR3 is TGTGCCAGCAGCCGTGTTAGCGGGAGATTTGATGAGCAGTTCTTC. It encodes CASSRVSGRFDEQFF.

The sample holds many counts of this clonotype. V is TRBV7-2 and J is TRBJ2-7; 12 nucleotides agree with TRBD2. V dropped 4 bases and J dropped 4; count of bases not matched to a gene: 5. The CDR3 runs to 15 residues. Germline lookup yields CDR1 SGHTA and CDR2 FQGNSA. The CDR3: CASSWTSGAEYEQYF. The CDR3 DNA reads as TGTGCCAGCAGCTGGACTAGCGGGGCCGAGTACGAGCAGTACTTC.

This clonotype has just a few counts. The chain links TRBV12-3 or TRBV12-4 to TRBJ1-5; D is ambiguous. The CDR3 sequence is 15 residues long. The V and J ends lost 6 bases and 5 bases respectively, with 17 bases between them. The CDR3 loop is CASSSQVGGHQPQHF. Here the CDR3 DNA reads TGTGCCAGCAGCTCACAAGTAGGAGGCCATCAGCCCCAGCATTTT.

This clonotype came up a few times. The V and J genes are TRBV24-1 and TRBJ2-1; D possibly corresponds to TRBD2 (6 bases). Germline loops: CDR1 KGHDR, CDR2 SFDVKD. The CDR3 extends over 16 amino acids. V was trimmed by 4 bases and J by 2 bases, leaving 14 bases between them. CDR3 in DNA: TGTGCCACCAGTGAGAACAAGCGGGTGACCTACAATGAGCAGTTCTTC. Translating gives CATSENKRVTYNEQFF.

Points on this clonotype: A much larger clonotype is one base distant, so this may be a read error. The chain is built from TRBV20-1 and TRBJ2-3; TRBD2 matches at 7 bases. Germline V gene data show CDR1 as DFQATT and CDR2 as SNEGSKA (reference sequence). V lost 6 bases and J lost 4; bases outside the gene matches: 13. This CDR3 has 15 residues. The CDR3 nucleotides are TGCAGTGCCACCTCTTGGGACTACTTCGCAGATACGCAGTATTTT. Translating it yields CSATSWDYFADTQYF.

The rearrangement joins TRBV18 to TRBJ1-5; TRBD1 agrees at 9 bases. With V trimmed by 4 bases and J by 4 bases, 8 bases remained unmatched. The CDR3 consists of 16 residues. Germline values: CDR1 KGHSH, CDR2 LQKENI. This chain's CDR3 is CASSRETGQGNQPQHF. The CDR3 DNA is TGTGCCAGCTCACGGGAAACGGGACAGGGTAATCAGCCCCAGCATTTT.

The V and J genes are TRBV7-2 and TRBJ2-5; 16 bases agree with TRBD2. The germline V gene has CDR1 SGHTA and CDR2 FQGNSA. Losses at the gene ends were 4 bases for V and 5 bases for J; bases not matched to a gene: 4. The CDR3 length is 16 residues. CDR3 sequence: CASSSGLAGGAETQYF. Here the CDR3 DNA reads TGTGCCAGCAGCTCGGGACTAGCGGGAGGGGCGGAGACCCAGTACTTC.

This clonotype has just a few counts. V gene TRBV18 combines with J gene TRBJ2-1; D possibly corresponds to TRBD1 (6 bases). With 0 bases removed from V and 10 bases from J, the gap between germline ends came to 13 bases. In germline, CDR1 is KGHSH, CDR2 LQKENI. The CDR3 length is 14 residues. This chain's CDR3 is CASSPPTGLGEQFF. For the CDR3, the DNA is TGTGCCAGCTCACCACCTACAGGGCTCGGCGAGCAGTTCTTC.

The chain carries TRBV7-9 and TRBJ2-1; 13 nucleotides agree with TRBD2. Germline CDR1 is SEHNR and CDR2 is FQNEAQ (reference sequence). The CDR3 consists of 19 residues. V shed 4 bases, J shed 3 bases, and the junction held 12 bases outside the gene matches. This chain's CDR3 is CASSSPGLAGVGYYNEQFF. The CDR3, as DNA: TGTGCCAGCAGCTCTCCAGGACTAGCGGGAGTGGGGTACTACAATGAGCAGTTCTTC.